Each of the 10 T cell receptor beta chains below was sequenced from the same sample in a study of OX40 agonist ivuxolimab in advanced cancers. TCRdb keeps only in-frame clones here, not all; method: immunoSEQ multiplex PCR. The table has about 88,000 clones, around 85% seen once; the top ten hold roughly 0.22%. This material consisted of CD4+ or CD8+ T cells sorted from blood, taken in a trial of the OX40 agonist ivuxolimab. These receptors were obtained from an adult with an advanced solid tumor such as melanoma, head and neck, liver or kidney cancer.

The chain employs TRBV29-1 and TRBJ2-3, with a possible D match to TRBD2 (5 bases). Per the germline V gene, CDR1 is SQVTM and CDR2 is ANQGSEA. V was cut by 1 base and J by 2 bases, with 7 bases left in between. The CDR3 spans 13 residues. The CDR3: CSVEGENTDTQYF. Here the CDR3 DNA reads TGCAGCGTTGAAGGGGAGAACACAGATACGCAGTATTTT.

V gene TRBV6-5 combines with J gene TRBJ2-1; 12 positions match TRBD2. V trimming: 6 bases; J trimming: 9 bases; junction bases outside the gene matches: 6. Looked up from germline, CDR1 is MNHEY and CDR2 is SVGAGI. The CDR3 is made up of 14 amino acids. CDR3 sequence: CASRRLAGVAEQFF. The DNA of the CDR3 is TGTGCCAGCAGAAGACTAGCGGGAGTCGCTGAGCAGTTCTTC.

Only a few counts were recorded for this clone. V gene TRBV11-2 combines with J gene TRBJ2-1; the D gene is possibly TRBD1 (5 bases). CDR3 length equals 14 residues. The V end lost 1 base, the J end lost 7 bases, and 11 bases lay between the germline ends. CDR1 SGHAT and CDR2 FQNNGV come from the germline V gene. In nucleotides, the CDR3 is TGTGCCAGCAGCTTAGGGACAACCGGGAATGAGCAGTTCTTC. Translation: CASSLGTTGNEQFF. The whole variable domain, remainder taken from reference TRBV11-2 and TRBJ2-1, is EAGVAQSPRYKIIEKRQSVAFWCNPISGHATLYWYQQILGQGPKLLIQFQNNGVVDDSQLPKDRFSAERLKGVDSTLKIQPAKLEDSAVYLCASSLGTTGNEQFFGPGTRLTVL.

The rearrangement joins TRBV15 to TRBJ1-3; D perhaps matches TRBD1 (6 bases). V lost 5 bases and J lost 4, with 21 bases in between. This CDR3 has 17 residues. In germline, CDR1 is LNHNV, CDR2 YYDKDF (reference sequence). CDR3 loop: CATSSAGDNGAGNTIYF. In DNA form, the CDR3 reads TGTGCCACCAGCTCCGCGGGGGACAACGGCGCGGGAAACACCATATATTTT.

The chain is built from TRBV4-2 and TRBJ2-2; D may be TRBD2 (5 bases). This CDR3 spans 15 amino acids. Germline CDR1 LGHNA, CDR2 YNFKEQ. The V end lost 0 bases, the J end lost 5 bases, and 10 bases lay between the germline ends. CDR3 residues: CASSQELDLTGELFF. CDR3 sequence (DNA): TGTGCCAGCAGCCAAGAACTAGATTTAACCGGGGAGCTGTTTTTT.

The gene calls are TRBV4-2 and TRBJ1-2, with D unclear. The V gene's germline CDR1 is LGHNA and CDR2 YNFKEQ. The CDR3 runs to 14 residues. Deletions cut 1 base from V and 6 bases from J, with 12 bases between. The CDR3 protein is CASSQGSGFNGYTF. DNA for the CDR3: TGTGCCAGCAGCCAAGGATCTGGGTTTAATGGCTACACCTTC.

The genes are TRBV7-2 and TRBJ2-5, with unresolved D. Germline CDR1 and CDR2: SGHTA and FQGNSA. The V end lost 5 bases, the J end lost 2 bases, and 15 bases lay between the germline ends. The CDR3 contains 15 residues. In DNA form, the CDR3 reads TGTGCCAGCAGCGCCCGTTGGGTCCAGCAAGAGACCCAGTACTTC. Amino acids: CASSARWVQQETQYF. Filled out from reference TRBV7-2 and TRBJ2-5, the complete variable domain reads GAGVSQSPSNKVTEKGKDVELRCDPISGHTALYWYRQSLGQGLEFLIYFQGNSAPDKSGLPSDRFSAERTGGSVSTLTIQRTQQEDSAVYLCASSARWVQQETQYFGPGTRLLVL.

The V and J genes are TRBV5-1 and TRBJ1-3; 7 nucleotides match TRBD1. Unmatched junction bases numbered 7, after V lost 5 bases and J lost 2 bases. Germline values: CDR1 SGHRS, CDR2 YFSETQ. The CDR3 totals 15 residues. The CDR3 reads CASRPTGAAGNTIYF. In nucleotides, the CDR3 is TGCGCCAGCAGACCTACAGGGGCGGCTGGAAACACCATATATTTT.

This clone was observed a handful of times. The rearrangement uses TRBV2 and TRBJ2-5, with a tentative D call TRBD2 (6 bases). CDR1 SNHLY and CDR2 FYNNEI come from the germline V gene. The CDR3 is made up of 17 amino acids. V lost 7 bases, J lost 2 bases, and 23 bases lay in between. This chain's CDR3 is CASIPISQRAQQETQYF. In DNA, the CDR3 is TGTGCCAGCATCCCCATCTCGCAGCGGGCACAACAAGAGACCCAGTACTTC.

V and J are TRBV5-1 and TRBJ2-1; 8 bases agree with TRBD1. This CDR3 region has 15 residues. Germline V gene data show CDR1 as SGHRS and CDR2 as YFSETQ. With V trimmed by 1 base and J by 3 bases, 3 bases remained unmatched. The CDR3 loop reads CASSLQGAIYNEQFF. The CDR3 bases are TGCGCCAGCAGCTTGCAGGGGGCTATCTACAATGAGCAGTTCTTC.